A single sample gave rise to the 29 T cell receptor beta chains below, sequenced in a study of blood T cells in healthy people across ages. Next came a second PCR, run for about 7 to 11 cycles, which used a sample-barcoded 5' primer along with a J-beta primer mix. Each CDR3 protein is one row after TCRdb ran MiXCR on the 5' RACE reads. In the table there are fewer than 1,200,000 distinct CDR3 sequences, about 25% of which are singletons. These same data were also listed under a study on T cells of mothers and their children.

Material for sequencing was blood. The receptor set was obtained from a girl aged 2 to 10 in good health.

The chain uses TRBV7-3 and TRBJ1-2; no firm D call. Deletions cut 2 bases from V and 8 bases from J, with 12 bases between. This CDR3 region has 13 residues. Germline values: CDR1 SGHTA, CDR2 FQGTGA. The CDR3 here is CASSLLEGVGYTF. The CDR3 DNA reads TGTGCCAGCAGCTTATTGGAGGGCGTGGGCTACACCTTC.

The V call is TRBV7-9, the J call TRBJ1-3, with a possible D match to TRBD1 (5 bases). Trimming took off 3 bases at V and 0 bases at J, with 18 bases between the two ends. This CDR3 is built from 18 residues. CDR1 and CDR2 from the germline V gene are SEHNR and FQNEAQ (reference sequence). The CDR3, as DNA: TGTGCCAGCAGCTTGACAACAGGCGGGATCCGCTCTGGAAACACCATATATTTT. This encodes CASSLTTGGIRSGNTIYF.

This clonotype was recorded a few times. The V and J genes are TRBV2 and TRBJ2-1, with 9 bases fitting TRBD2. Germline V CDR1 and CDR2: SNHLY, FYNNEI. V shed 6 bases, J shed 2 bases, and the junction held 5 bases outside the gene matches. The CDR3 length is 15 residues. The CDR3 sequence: CASRTVAGAYNEQFF. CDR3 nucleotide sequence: TGTGCCAGCAGAACCGTAGCGGGAGCCTACAATGAGCAGTTCTTC.

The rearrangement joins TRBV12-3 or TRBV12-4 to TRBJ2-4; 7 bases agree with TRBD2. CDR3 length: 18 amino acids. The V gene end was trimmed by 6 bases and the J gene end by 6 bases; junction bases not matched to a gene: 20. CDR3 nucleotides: TGTGCCAGCAGCCCCGGATTTGAGCGGGGCATGCATATAAACATTCAGTACTTC. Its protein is CASSPGFERGMHINIQYF.

As DNA, the CDR3 is TGTGCCAGCTTCGACGACGGACCCCTCCACTTT. Its protein product is CASFDDGPLHF. The chain recombines TRBV28 with TRBJ1-6, with D unclear. Trimming left V 8 bases short and J 12 bases short, with 11 bases between. Germline V gene lookup returns CDR1 MDHEN and CDR2 SYDVKM. This CDR3 region has 11 residues.

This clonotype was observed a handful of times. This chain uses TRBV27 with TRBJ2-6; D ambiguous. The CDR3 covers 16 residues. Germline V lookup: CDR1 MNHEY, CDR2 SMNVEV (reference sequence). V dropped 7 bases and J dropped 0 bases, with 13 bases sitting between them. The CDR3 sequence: CASTRALNSGANVLTF. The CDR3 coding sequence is TGTGCCAGCACCCGGGCGCTTAACTCTGGGGCCAACGTCCTGACTTTC.

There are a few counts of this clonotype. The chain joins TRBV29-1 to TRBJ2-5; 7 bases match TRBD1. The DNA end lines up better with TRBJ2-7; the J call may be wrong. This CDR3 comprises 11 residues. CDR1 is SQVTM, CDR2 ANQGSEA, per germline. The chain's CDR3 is CSVIRTGEQYF. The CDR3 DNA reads TGCAGCGTGATCCGGACAGGCGAGCAGTACTTC.

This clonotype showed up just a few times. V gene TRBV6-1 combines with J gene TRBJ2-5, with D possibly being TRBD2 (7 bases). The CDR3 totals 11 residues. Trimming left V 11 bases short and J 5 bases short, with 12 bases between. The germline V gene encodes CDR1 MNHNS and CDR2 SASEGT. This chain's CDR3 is CAGGGEETQYF. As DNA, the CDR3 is TGTGCCGGAGGGGGGGAGGAGACCCAGTACTTC.

CDR3 protein: CASSRTGAPNEKLFF. In DNA, the CDR3 is TGCGCCAGCAGCCGAACAGGGGCACCTAATGAAAAACTGTTTTTT. V is TRBV5-1 and J is TRBJ1-4; 7 nucleotides match TRBD1. Germline lookup yields CDR1 SGHRS and CDR2 YFSETQ. CDR3 length equals 15 residues. V trimming: 4 bases; J trimming: 3 bases; junction bases outside the gene matches: 6.

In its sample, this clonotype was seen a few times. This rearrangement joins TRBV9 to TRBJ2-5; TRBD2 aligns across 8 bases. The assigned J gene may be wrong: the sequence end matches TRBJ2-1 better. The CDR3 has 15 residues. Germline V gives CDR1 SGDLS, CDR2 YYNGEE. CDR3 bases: TGTGCCAGCAGCCCCAGGGAAGCGGGAGTCACTGAGCAGTTCTTC. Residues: CASSPREAGVTEQFF.

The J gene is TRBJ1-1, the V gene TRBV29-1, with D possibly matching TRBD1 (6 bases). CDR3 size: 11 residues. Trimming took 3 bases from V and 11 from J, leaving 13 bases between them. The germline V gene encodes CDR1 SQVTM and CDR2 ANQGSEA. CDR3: CSVDVYREAFF. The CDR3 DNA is TGCAGCGTTGATGTGTACAGGGAGGCTTTCTTT.

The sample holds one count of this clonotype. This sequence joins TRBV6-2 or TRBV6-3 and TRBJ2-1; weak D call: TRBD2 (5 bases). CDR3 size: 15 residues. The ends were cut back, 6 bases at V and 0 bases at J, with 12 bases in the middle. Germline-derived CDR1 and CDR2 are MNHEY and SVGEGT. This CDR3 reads CASSIQAVSYNEQFF. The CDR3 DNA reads TGTGCCAGCAGCATCCAAGCGGTCTCCTACAATGAGCAGTTCTTC.

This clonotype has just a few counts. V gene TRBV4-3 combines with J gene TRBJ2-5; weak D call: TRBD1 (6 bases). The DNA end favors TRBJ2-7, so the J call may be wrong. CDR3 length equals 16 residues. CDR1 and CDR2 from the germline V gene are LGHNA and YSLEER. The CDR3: CASSQDHFRGTYEQYF. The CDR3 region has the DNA TGCGCCAGCAGCCAAGATCATTTCAGGGGCACCTACGAGCAGTACTTC.

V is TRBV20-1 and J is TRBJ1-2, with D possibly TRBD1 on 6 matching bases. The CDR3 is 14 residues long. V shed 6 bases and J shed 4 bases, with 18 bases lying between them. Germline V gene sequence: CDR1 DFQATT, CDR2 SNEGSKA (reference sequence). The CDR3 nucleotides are TGCAGTGCGCCCACAGGGAGCCACTCCTATGGCTACACCTTC. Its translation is CSAPTGSHSYGYTF.

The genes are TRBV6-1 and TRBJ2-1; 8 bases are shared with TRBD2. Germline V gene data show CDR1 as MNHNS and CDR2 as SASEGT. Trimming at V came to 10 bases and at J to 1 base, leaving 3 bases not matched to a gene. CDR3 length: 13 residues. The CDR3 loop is CATVAGSYNEQFF. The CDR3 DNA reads TGTGCCACCGTAGCGGGATCCTACAATGAGCAGTTCTTC.

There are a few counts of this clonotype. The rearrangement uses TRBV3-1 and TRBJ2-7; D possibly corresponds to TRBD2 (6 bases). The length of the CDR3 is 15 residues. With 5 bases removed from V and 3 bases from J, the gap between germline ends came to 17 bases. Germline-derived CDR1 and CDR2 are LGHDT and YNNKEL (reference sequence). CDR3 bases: TGTGCCAGCAGCGAGACGGGAGAAGTGGGCTACGAGCAGTACTTC. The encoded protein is CASSETGEVGYEQYF.

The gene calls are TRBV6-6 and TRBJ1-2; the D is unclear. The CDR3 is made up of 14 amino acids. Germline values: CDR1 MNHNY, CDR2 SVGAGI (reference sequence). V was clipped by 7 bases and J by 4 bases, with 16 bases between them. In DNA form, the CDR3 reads TGTGCCAGCACCCCGCAGAGCCCAATCTATGGCTACACCTTC. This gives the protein CASTPQSPIYGYTF.

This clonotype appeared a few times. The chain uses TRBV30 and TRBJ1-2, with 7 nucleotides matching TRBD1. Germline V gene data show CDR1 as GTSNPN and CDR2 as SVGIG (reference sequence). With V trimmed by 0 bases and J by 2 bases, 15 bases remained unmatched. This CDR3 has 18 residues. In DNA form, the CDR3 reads TGTGCCTGGAGTGTACCGACAGGGAAGGATTCCCCAAACTATGGCTACACCTTC. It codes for CAWSVPTGKDSPNYGYTF.

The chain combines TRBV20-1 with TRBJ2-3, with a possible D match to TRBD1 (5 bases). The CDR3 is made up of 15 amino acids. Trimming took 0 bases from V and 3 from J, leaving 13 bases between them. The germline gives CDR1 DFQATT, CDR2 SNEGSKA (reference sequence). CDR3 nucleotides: TGCAGTGCTAGAGAAGGGGCGGCCGGGACAGATACGCAGTATTTT. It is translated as CSAREGAAGTDTQYF.

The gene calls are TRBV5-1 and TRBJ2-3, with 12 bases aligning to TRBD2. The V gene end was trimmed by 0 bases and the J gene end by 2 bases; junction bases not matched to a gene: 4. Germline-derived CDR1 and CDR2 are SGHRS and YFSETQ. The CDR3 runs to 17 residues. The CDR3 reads CASSLGLAGAYTDTQYF. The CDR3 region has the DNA TGCGCCAGCAGCTTGGGACTAGCGGGGGCCTACACAGATACGCAGTATTTT.

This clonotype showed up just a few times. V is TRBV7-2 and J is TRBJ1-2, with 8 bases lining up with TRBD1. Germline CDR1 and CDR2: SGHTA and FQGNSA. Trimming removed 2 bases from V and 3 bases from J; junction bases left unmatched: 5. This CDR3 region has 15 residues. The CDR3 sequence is CASSLSGGVDYGYTF. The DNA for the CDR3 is TGTGCCAGCAGCTTATCAGGGGGCGTGGACTATGGCTACACCTTC.

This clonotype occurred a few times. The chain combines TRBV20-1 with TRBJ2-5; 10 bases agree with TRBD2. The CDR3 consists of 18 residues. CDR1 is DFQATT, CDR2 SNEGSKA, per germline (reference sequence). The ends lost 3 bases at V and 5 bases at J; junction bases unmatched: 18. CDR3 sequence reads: CSASLTSGNGVVRETQYF. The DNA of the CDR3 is TGCAGTGCTAGCCTAACTAGCGGGAACGGTGTGGTCCGGGAGACCCAGTACTTC.

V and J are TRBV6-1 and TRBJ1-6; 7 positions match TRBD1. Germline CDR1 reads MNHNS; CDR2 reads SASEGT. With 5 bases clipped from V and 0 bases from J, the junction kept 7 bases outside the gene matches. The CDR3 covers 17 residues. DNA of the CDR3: TGTGCCAGCAGTAGGACAGGACAGAGCTCCTATAATTCACCCCTCCACTTT. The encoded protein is CASSRTGQSSYNSPLHF.

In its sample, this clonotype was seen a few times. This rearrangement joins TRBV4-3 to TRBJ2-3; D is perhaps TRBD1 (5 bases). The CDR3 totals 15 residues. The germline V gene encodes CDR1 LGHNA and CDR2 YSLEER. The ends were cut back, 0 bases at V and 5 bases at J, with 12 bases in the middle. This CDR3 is CASSQDREGVDTQYF. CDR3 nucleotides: TGCGCCAGCAGCCAAGATCGTGAAGGGGTAGATACGCAGTATTTT.

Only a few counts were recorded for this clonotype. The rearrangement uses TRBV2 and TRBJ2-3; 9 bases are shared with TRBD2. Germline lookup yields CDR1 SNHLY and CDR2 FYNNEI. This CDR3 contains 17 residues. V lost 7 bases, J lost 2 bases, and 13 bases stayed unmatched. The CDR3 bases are TGTGCCAGCACCCAGCGGGAGGCTCTCCATAACACAGATACGCAGTATTTT. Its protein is CASTQREALHNTDTQYF.

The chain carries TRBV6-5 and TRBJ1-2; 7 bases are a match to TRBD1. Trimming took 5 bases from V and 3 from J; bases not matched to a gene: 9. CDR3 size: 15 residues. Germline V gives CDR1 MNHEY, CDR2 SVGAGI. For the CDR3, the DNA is TGTGCCAGCAGTCACAGGGGCGACAGGGACTATGGCTACACCTTC. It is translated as CASSHRGDRDYGYTF.

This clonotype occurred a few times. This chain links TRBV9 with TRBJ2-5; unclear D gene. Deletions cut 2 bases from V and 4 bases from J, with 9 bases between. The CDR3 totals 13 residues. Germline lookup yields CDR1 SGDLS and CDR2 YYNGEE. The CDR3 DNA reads TGTGCCAGCAGCGTTAGTCAAGGAGAGACCCAGTACTTC. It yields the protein CASSVSQGETQYF.

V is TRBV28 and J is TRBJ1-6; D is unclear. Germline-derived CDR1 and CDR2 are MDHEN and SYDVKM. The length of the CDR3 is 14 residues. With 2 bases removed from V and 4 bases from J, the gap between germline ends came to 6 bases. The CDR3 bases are TGTGCCAGCAGTTTAGGACTTTATAATTCACCCCTCCACTTT. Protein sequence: CASSLGLYNSPLHF.

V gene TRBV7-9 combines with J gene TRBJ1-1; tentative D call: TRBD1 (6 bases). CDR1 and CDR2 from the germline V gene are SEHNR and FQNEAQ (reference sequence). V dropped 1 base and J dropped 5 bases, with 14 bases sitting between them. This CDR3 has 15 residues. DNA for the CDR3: TGTGCCAGCAGCTTAGTGGGAGGGGACAATACTGAAGCTTTCTTT. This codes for CASSLVGGDNTEAFF.